The 7 T cell receptor beta chains below were found in one sample sequenced in a study of cytotoxic CD8 clonotypes in ibrutinib-treated CLL. TCRdb's table, derived via immunoSEQ multiplex PCR, lists solely in-frame clones and lacks some. Of around 140,000 clones listed, 60% to 85% are singletons. The sample consisted of PBMCs, taken after 12 months of ibrutinib treatment. The receptors were gathered from a human donor with chronic lymphocytic leukemia.

V and J are TRBV6-6 and TRBJ1-5; D is perhaps TRBD1 (5 bases). CDR1 is MNHNY, CDR2 SVGAGI, per germline (reference sequence). The CDR3 contains 16 residues. The V end was cut by 5 bases, the J end by 3 bases, with 17 bases between. The CDR3 DNA sequence: TGTGCCAGCAGTCGAAGTGAGACAGTAAACAATCAGCCCCAGCATTTT. Encoded protein: CASSRSETVNNQPQHF.

This clone was counted once. This chain joins TRBV6-4 and TRBJ2-5; perhaps TRBD2 as D (5 bases). CDR1 and CDR2 (germline): MRHNA, SNTAGT. The CDR3 has 13 amino acids. V was clipped by 2 bases and J by 5 bases, with 9 bases between them. CDR3 nucleotides: TGTGCCAGCAGTGACGTTAGAGGGGAGACCCAGTACTTC. This gives the protein CASSDVRGETQYF.

This clone was seen only once. This chain connects TRBV4-2 to TRBJ2-7; D might be TRBD2 (5 bases). Germline V lookup: CDR1 LGHNA, CDR2 YNFKEQ. Trimming removed 0 bases from V and 1 base from J, with 10 bases in between. The CDR3 runs to 15 residues. The CDR3 is CASSQEVSGSYEQYF. The CDR3 nucleotides are TGTGCCAGCAGCCAAGAGGTTTCGGGGTCCTACGAGCAGTACTTC.

The chain is built from TRBV5-1 and TRBJ1-1; weak D call: TRBD1 (5 bases). This CDR3 spans 15 amino acids. V gave up 2 bases and J gave up 5 bases, with 16 bases separating them. Germline CDR1 and CDR2: SGHRS and YFSETQ. The CDR3 region has the DNA TGCGCCAGCAGCTTCGATGGGGGTTTCGAAACTGAAGCTTTCTTT. Protein sequence: CASSFDGGFETEAFF. Drawing the rest from reference TRBV5-1 and TRBJ1-1, the complete variable domain is KAGVTQTPRYLIKTRGQQVTLSCSPISGHRSVSWYQQTPGQGLQFLFEYFSETQRNKGNFPGRFSGRQFSNSRSEMNVSTLELGDSALYLCASSFDGGFETEAFFGQGTRLTVV.

This clone was counted a single time. The chain has TRBV4-3 and TRBJ2-2; the D is unclear. The germline V gene encodes CDR1 LGHNA and CDR2 YSLEER. The length of the CDR3 is 15 residues. Trimming cost V 0 bases and J 2 bases, with 7 bases left between them. The DNA of the CDR3 is TGCGCCAGCAGCCAAGAATCTCTTAACACCGGGGAGCTGTTTTTT. Its translation: CASSQESLNTGELFF.

The chain recombines TRBV28 with TRBJ2-5; possibly TRBD1 or TRBD2 for D (7 bases each). The V gene's germline CDR1 is MDHEN and CDR2 SYDVKM. Trimming shortened V by 5 bases and J by 5 bases, and 12 bases separated the two germline ends. The CDR3 runs to 13 residues. CDR3 in amino acids: CASSAQGGETQYF. The CDR3 region has the DNA TGTGCCAGCAGTGCGCAGGGGGGGGAGACCCAGTACTTC.

The chain employs TRBV28 and TRBJ2-2; TRBD2 aligns across 9 bases. J lost 3 bases, V lost 3 bases, and 2 bases had no gene match. CDR1 MDHEN and CDR2 SYDVKM come from the germline V gene. The CDR3 extends over 15 amino acids. In DNA, the CDR3 is TGTGCCAGCAGTTTGGCTAGCGGGGACACCGGGGAGCTGTTTTTT. Its translation: CASSLASGDTGELFF.